Sequencing of this TCR beta chain was carried out in a study of ipilimumab plus nivolumab after autologous stem cell transplantation. Produced via immunoSEQ multiplex PCR; TCRdb's table is partial and in-frame only. The repertoire consists of about 3,100 clones, with roughly three quarters occurring once and the leading ten covering over 9.5%. The CDR3 runs to 12 residues. Germline V gene lookup returns CDR1 LNHDA and CDR2 SQIVND (reference sequence). This clone has only a few counts. The junction differs from germline at one of its ends, possibly a read error. The chain employs TRBV19 and TRBJ2-7; no firm D call. The sequencing here drew on PBMCs, taken in a trial of ipilimumab plus nivolumab as post-transplant consolidation. The receptor was derived from a male donor with primary mediastinal lymphoma. The CDR3, as DNA: TGTGCCAGTAGTATAACCCCCTATGAGCAGTACTTC. Translation: CASSITPYEQYF.